The 32 T cell receptor beta chains below all came from one sample that was sequenced in a study of Graves' ophthalmopathy and Graves' hyperthyroidism. Amplification targeted the TCR beta CDR3 regions, with RNA transcripts as the source material. First-round RT-PCR used HTBI primers; second-round multiplex PCR followed. TCRdb processed the multiplex PCR reads anew with MiXCR; each CDR3 protein has one entry. The data show over a million distinct CDR3 sequences, about 36% seen once. Sequencing was performed on peripheral blood or thyroid tissue (not recorded which). Source of these receptors: an adult man with Graves' hyperthyroidism.

This clonotype occurred many times. The J gene is TRBJ2-6, the V gene TRBV19; no reliable D call. V was pared by 2 bases and J by 0 bases, with 5 bases between. The germline CDR1 and CDR2 sequences are LNHDA and SQIVND (reference sequence). CDR3 length equals 15 residues. DNA of the CDR3: TGTGCCAGTAGTATAACCAGCTCTGGGGCCAACGTCCTGACTTTC. Residues: CASSITSSGANVLTF.

The chain has TRBV5-5 and TRBJ1-6; 8 nucleotides match TRBD1. CDR1 is SGHKS and CDR2 is YYEKEE in the germline V gene (reference sequence). CDR3 length: 15 amino acids. The trim removed 4 bases at V and 3 bases at J, leaving 3 bases unmatched. CDR3 sequence (DNA): TGTGCCAGCAGCCAGGACAGGGTCTATAATTCACCCCTCCACTTT. It yields the protein CASSQDRVYNSPLHF.

Details on this clonotype: A much bigger clone sits one base away, suggesting this may be a read error. This rearrangement joins TRBV6-5 to TRBJ2-5; D may be TRBD2 (5 bases). This CDR3 is 15 amino acids long. Per germline, CDR1 MNHEY and CDR2 SVGAGI. The CDR3 sequence is CASNYSYGRGETQYF. The CDR3 DNA reads as TGTGCCAGCAATTACTCGTACGGGCGAGGGGAGACCCAGTACTTC.

This clonotype was observed a handful of times. V gene TRBV12-3 or TRBV12-4 combines with J gene TRBJ2-7, with TRBD2 matching 10 bases. CDR3 length: 15 residues. V shed 9 bases, J shed 2 bases, and the junction held 10 bases outside the gene matches. The CDR3 spells CASKIAGGRAYEQYF. The CDR3 bases are TGTGCCAGTAAGATAGCGGGAGGCCGAGCCTACGAGCAGTACTTC.

This clonotype came up a few times. The germline gene is not matched at one end of the junction; a read error may be the cause. The V call is TRBV5-1, the J call TRBJ2-7, with D tentatively TRBD1 or TRBD2 (5 bases each). Per germline, CDR1 SGHRS and CDR2 YFSETQ. CDR3 length equals 15 residues. The CDR3 DNA follows: TGTGCCAGCAGCGTATCCTGGGGGTCCGGGGCCGAGCAGTACTTC. Residues: CASSVSWGSGAEQYF. The full variable domain, completed using reference TRBV5-1 and TRBJ2-7, is KAGVTQTPRYLIKTRGQQVTLSCSPISGHRSVSWYQQTPGQGLQFLFEYFSETQRNKGNFPGRFSGRQFSNSRSEMNVSTLELGDSALYLCASSVSWGSGAEQYFGPGTRLTVT.

A few counts support this clonotype. The chain has TRBV30 and TRBJ1-5; 11 bases are a match to TRBD1. The V segment lost 3 bases and the J segment 5 bases; nucleotides outside the gene matches: 6. This CDR3 region has 15 residues. Germline CDR1 and CDR2: GTSNPN and SVGIG (reference sequence). Written as DNA, the CDR3 is TGTGCCTGGAGCGGGGACAGGGGGAAGGATCAGCCCCAGCATTTT. Translation: CAWSGDRGKDQPQHF.

The chain recombines TRBV7-2 with TRBJ2-5, with D possibly being TRBD1 (6 bases). Germline CDR1 is SGHTA and CDR2 is FQGNSA. The CDR3 sequence is 12 residues long. V dropped 10 bases and J dropped 4 bases, with 13 bases sitting between them. DNA of the CDR3: TGTGCCACCGGACGGACAGCAGAGACCCAGTACTTC. Translated, it gives CATGRTAETQYF.

This clonotype was seen more than once but under ten times. CDR3 sequence: CATSSGQGSRTFF. For the CDR3, the DNA is TGTGCCACCAGCAGTGGACAGGGCTCGAGAACTTTCTTT. This chain links TRBV15 with TRBJ1-1; 8 nucleotides match TRBD1. The V segment lost 3 bases and the J segment 12 bases; nucleotides outside the gene matches: 9. Looked up from germline, CDR1 is LNHNV and CDR2 is YYDKDF (reference sequence). This CDR3 spans 13 amino acids.

On this clonotype itself: A much bigger clone sits one base away, suggesting this may be a read error. The chain carries TRBV10-3 and TRBJ2-7; 8 bases align to TRBD2. V was pared by 2 bases and J by 0 bases, with 6 bases of the junction left unmatched. The CDR3 runs 16 residues. Germline lookup yields CDR1 ENHRY and CDR2 SYGVKD. The CDR3 here is CAISELQRGSSYEQYF. CDR3 coding DNA: TGTGCCATCAGTGAGCTTCAGCGGGGGAGCTCCTACGAGCAGTACTTC.

The chain couples TRBV10-3 to TRBJ1-5, with 8 bases matching TRBD1. Germline values: CDR1 ENHRY, CDR2 SYGVKD. The CDR3 has 13 amino acids. Trimming cost V 10 bases and J 6 bases; bases outside gene matches: 8. CDR3 amino acids: CATSTGGVQPQHF. The CDR3 bases are TGTGCCACCTCAACAGGGGGGGTTCAGCCCCAGCATTTT.

As to this clonotype: One end of the junction varies from germline; a read error may be responsible. The V call is TRBV14, the J call TRBJ2-7; TRBD1 matches 7 bases. The CDR3 length is 16 residues. Germline V gene lookup returns CDR1 SGHDN and CDR2 FVKESK. The CDR3 DNA sequence: TGTGCCAGCAGCCACTATCAGACAGGGCATGGCTACGAGCAGTGCTTC. Its translation is CASSHYQTGHGYEQCF.

This clonotype occurred many times. The rearrangement uses TRBV29-1 and TRBJ2-5; TRBD2 might be the D (5 bases). Germline V CDR1 and CDR2: SQVTM, ANQGSEA. V was shortened by 6 bases and J by 0 bases, with 5 bases between the two germline ends. This CDR3 is built from 11 residues. The CDR3 DNA reads as TGCAGCGTGAGGGACCAAGAGACCCAGTACTTC. Translation gives CSVRDQETQYF. Using reference TRBV29-1 and TRBJ2-5 for the parts outside the CDR3, the full variable domain is SAVISQKPSRDICQRGTSLTIQCQVDSQVTMMFWYRQQPGQSLTLIATANQGSEATYESGFVIDKFPISRPNLTFSTLTVSNMSPEDSSIYLCSVRDQETQYFGPGTRLLVL.

The chain joins TRBV28 to TRBJ1-1; D remains ambiguous. This CDR3 has 11 residues. In germline, CDR1 is MDHEN, CDR2 SYDVKM. V lost 5 bases and J lost 5, with 6 bases in between. CDR3 in amino acids: CASSTSTEAFF. CDR3 nucleotides: TGTGCCAGCAGTACCTCAACTGAAGCTTTCTTT.

The genes are TRBV29-1 and TRBJ2-3; 8 nucleotides line up with TRBD2. The CDR3 spans 16 residues. V lost 5 bases and J lost 1; bases outside the gene matches: 11. The germline gives CDR1 SQVTM, CDR2 ANQGSEA. CDR3 DNA sequence: TGCAGCGTTATAATCCCGGGACTAGGGGGCACAGATACGCAGTATTTT. Residues: CSVIIPGLGGTDTQYF.

In this sample, this clonotype turned up a few times. V is TRBV4-2 and J is TRBJ2-7, with a tentative D call TRBD1 (5 bases). Trimming pared 1 base from V and 5 bases from J, leaving 12 bases between. The CDR3 has 14 residues. CDR1 is LGHNA and CDR2 is YNFKEQ in the germline V gene. CDR3 loop: CASSQVKGRDEQYF. In DNA form, the CDR3 reads TGTGCCAGCAGCCAAGTTAAGGGGCGCGACGAGCAGTACTTC.

This chain joins TRBV20-1 and TRBJ2-7, with TRBD2 matching 7 bases. CDR3 length: 15 amino acids. V was pared by 0 bases and J by 7 bases, with 12 bases of the junction left unmatched. From germline, CDR1 is DFQATT and CDR2 SNEGSKA (reference sequence). CDR3 residues: CSARDDGGSFWEQYF. The CDR3 DNA reads as TGCAGTGCTAGAGATGATGGCGGGAGTTTCTGGGAGCAGTACTTC.

The rearrangement links TRBV4-1 to TRBJ2-7; D is unclear. This CDR3 has 15 amino acids. V lost 2 bases, J lost 3 bases, and 14 bases lay in between. The V gene's germline CDR1 is MGHRA and CDR2 YSYEKL. The CDR3 coding sequence is TGCGCCAGCAGCCAAATGGTAGCAGTTAACTACGAGCAGTACTTC. It yields the protein CASSQMVAVNYEQYF.

This clonotype was found many times. CDR3 amino acids: CAISEPGQGAYEQYF. The CDR3 DNA sequence: TGTGCCATCAGTGAACCGGGACAGGGGGCCTACGAGCAGTACTTC. This chain connects TRBV10-3 to TRBJ2-7, with TRBD1 matching over 11 bases. The CDR3 sequence is 15 residues long. The junction had 3 bases not matched to a gene; V was cut back by 3 bases and J by 2 bases. The germline V gene has CDR1 ENHRY and CDR2 SYGVKD.

The chain links TRBV10-3 to TRBJ2-7; D not certain. Germline assignment: CDR1 ENHRY and CDR2 SYGVKD. Trimming left V 6 bases short and J 0 bases short, with 6 bases between. The CDR3 sequence is 12 residues long. The CDR3 DNA is TGTGCCATCAGCACAGACTCCTACGAGCAGTACTTC. Translated: CAISTDSYEQYF.

In this sample, this clonotype turned up many times. The chain employs TRBV19 and TRBJ1-2; TRBD1 might be the D (5 bases). Between the trimmed V and J ends, which lost 6 bases and 4 bases, there was a span of 15 bases. The CDR3 is 14 amino acids. Germline CDR1 reads LNHDA; CDR2 reads SQIVND (reference sequence). CDR3 DNA sequence: TGTGCCAGTAGCGGACAAGTTCAATCCTATGGCTACACCTTC. It is translated as CASSGQVQSYGYTF.

V and J are TRBV7-2 and TRBJ2-5; 10 bases map to TRBD1. Germline V lookup: CDR1 SGHTA, CDR2 FQGNSA. This CDR3 comprises 15 residues. Germline trimming cut 5 bases from V and 1 base from J; bases unmatched to any gene: 4. In DNA form, the CDR3 reads TGTGCCAGCAGCGTGAGACAGGGGGCCCAAGAGACCCAGTACTTC. It translates to CASSVRQGAQETQYF.

The chain has TRBV6-5 and TRBJ1-2; possible D gene TRBD1, 6 bases. This CDR3 comprises 15 residues. V was cut by 6 bases and J by 3 bases, with 17 bases left in between. Germline V gene sequence: CDR1 MNHEY, CDR2 SVGAGI. CDR3 DNA sequence: TGTGCCAGCAGCCCCGGGGGGGGGCGCGACTATGGCTACACCTTC. It translates to CASSPGGGRDYGYTF.

The V call is TRBV4-2, the J call TRBJ1-1, with no clear D. Germline V gene sequence: CDR1 LGHNA, CDR2 YNFKEQ. V lost 0 bases, J lost 8 bases, and 16 bases lay in between. The CDR3 consists of 15 residues. The CDR3 DNA is TGTGCCAGCAGCCAAGATCTTGAAAGCAGCGTAGAAGCTTTCTTT. It translates to CASSQDLESSVEAFF.

Note on this clonotype: This may come from a read error, since a much larger clone is one base off. The V gene is TRBV19, the J gene TRBJ1-1; D is possibly TRBD1 (5 bases). Germline V gene data show CDR1 as LNHDA and CDR2 as SQIVND (reference sequence). Between the trimmed V and J ends, which lost 6 bases and 11 bases, there was a span of 28 bases. This CDR3 has 16 residues. CDR3 sequence (DNA): TGTGCCAGTAGCCAATCCCCGGGGCGGTCTAACACTGGCGCTTTCTTT. Amino acids: CASSQSPGRSNTGAFF.

This clonotype was recorded at least ten times. This rearrangement joins TRBV12-3 or TRBV12-4 to TRBJ2-5; TRBD1 is a possible D gene (5 bases). CDR3 length equals 13 residues. The V and J ends lost 6 bases and 3 bases respectively, with 11 bases between them. The CDR3 DNA follows: TGTGCCAGCAGCCGACAGTTCGAAGAGACCCAGTACTTC. Translated: CASSRQFEETQYF.

Points on this clonotype: The CDR3 carries no conserved terminal phenylalanine or tryptophan, so it likely arises from a read error. The V and J genes are TRBV11-2 and TRBJ2-7; D gene unclear. Trimming pared 8 bases from V and 5 bases from J, leaving 16 bases between. The CDR3 length is 13 residues. The germline V gene encodes CDR1 SGHAT and CDR2 FQNNGV. CDR3 loop: CASSKAVMDEQYL. DNA for the CDR3: TGTGCCAGCTCGAAGGCGGTTATGGACGAGCAGTACCTC.

This clonotype was seen a handful of times. The chain uses TRBV5-1 and TRBJ2-5; D unresolved. This CDR3 spans 13 amino acids. Germline lookup yields CDR1 SGHRS and CDR2 YFSETQ. Trimming took off 5 bases at V and 1 base at J, with 9 bases between the two ends. CDR3 region: CASRLEIQETQYF. The CDR3 region has the DNA TGCGCCAGCAGACTGGAGATCCAAGAGACCCAGTACTTC.

The chain uses TRBV7-2 and TRBJ2-7; D is uncertain. This CDR3 spans 16 amino acids. CDR1 and CDR2 from the germline V gene are SGHTA and FQGNSA. V was shortened by 1 base and J by 2 bases, with 15 bases between the two germline ends. The DNA of the CDR3 is TGTGCCAGCAGCTTAGAGTGGGCAGACTTAACCTACGAGCAGTACTTC. This gives the protein CASSLEWADLTYEQYF.

Concerning this clonotype itself: At one of its ends the junction is not consistent with the germline gene, which may arise from a read error. V and J are TRBV5-1 and TRBJ1-5; D unclear. Looked up from germline, CDR1 is SGHRS and CDR2 is YFSETQ. The CDR3 covers 16 residues. The chain's CDR3 is CASSLGGQASNQPQHF. Here the CDR3 DNA reads TGTGCCAGCAGCTTGGGTGGGCAGGCTAGCAATCAGCCCCAGCATTTT.

This clonotype was found many times. J is TRBJ1-1 and V is TRBV12-3 or TRBV12-4; tentative D call: TRBD1 (6 bases). V was trimmed by 5 bases and J by 1 base, leaving 11 bases between them. This CDR3 spans 14 amino acids. CDR3 coding DNA: TGTGCCAGCAGTCCGAGGACAGCGAACACTGAAGCTTTCTTT. Translation: CASSPRTANTEAFF.

For the CDR3, the DNA is TGCGCCAGCCGGAGGACTCCGGGACAGGGGGCCGAGCAGTACTTC. Protein sequence: CASRRTPGQGAEQYF. The chain joins TRBV10-2 to TRBJ2-7, with TRBD1 matching over 12 bases. This CDR3 comprises 15 residues. CDR1 is WSHSY, CDR2 SAAADI, per germline. With V trimmed by 8 bases and J by 6 bases, 11 bases remained unmatched.

As DNA, the CDR3 is TGTGCCAGCAGCTTGGGGGGGGGTCTCACAGATACGCAGTATTTT. Residues: CASSLGGGLTDTQYF. The chain recombines TRBV7-2 with TRBJ2-3, with 7 bases fitting TRBD2. The J segment lost 2 bases and the V segment lost 3 bases, leaving 5 bases of the junction unmatched. The CDR3 contains 15 residues. In germline, CDR1 is SGHTA, CDR2 FQGNSA. The variable domain in full, completed from reference TRBV7-2 and TRBJ2-3, reads GAGVSQSPSNKVTEKGKDVELRCDPISGHTALYWYRQSLGQGLEFLIYFQGNSAPDKSGLPSDRFSAERTGGSVSTLTIQRTQQEDSAVYLCASSLGGGLTDTQYFGPGTRLTVL.